This T cell receptor beta chain is from a study of blood T cell repertoires in COVID-19 (TCRdb year 2020). For the study in its entirety: Collaborator samples came from the United States, Italy and Spain and covered acute and convalescent phases of COVID-19. The material from the prospective study consisted of cDNA or gDNA derived from T cells, B-cell-depleted T cells, or PBMCs. Nearly every sample came with metadata listing a de-identified subject ID, COVID-19 status, age in years and sex. Where available, HLA class I and class II types were taken from metadata supplied by the sample provider and were not determined by assay-based typing. The samples were drawn from two sources: the first 160 participants of the ongoing ImmuneRACE study, and 1,000 to 1,500 subjects contributed by 6 global collaborators. Subjects who had been exposed to COVID-19, were actively infected with it, or had recovered from it provided the deeply sampled blood TCRbeta repertoires that made up the dataset. The repertoires were released in a freely available public database meant as a resource for research on the immune response to SARS-CoV-2. Broader findings and caveats from the paper: Clinical and demographic metadata were provided uncurated, with the amount varying by source and participant.

Only a few counts were recorded for this clone. The clone's antigen remains unknown. It has no much larger one-base neighbor in the sample; base qualities were not kept. Whole blood was collected in K2EDTA tubes by collaborating institutions according to the institutions' own protocols. For TCRbeta analysis, collaborators shipped samples as frozen whole blood, isolated PBMCs, or DNA extracted from either of those sample types. TCRbeta CDR3 regions were amplified from genomic DNA using the immunoSEQ Assay, a bias-controlled multiplex PCR. The authors processed their data as follows. Nucleated cell counts per sample were estimated from amplification of reference gene primers within the assay. Sequence reads were collapsed and filtered to measure the absolute abundance of every unique TCRbeta CDR3 rearrangement. Productive Simpson clonality was computed per sample as the square root of Simpson's diversity index over productive rearrangements. TCRdb's version of the immuneACCESS table is confined to in-frame rearrangements and falls short of the full clone set. An unresolved V gene accounts for under half of the shortfall where checked; the remainder is of unknown origin. V, J and clone size are those of that table, while D and trimming were read from the DNA. This sample lists about 300,000 clones; about 85% were detected once. Clones ranked in the top ten supply 13% of the sample.

This TCR was recovered from a human donor in a cohort sampled during active COVID-19. The sample consisted of peripheral blood.

Read as DNA, the sequence is TGCGCCAGCATCTCGGACAGTGGCGCACCCCTCCACTTT. Its translation is CASISDSGAPLHF. Recombination connected TRBV10-2 to TRBJ1-6; TRBD1 might be the D gene, on 6 matching bases. V lost 7 bases and J lost 11 bases; the stretch between them is 15 bases long. The germline V gene sets CDR1 to WSHSY and CDR2 to SAAADI. The CDR3 holds 13 amino acids from the cysteine to the phenylalanine. Only the CDR3 region is kept as DNA, spanning 39 bases read in frame from base 1.